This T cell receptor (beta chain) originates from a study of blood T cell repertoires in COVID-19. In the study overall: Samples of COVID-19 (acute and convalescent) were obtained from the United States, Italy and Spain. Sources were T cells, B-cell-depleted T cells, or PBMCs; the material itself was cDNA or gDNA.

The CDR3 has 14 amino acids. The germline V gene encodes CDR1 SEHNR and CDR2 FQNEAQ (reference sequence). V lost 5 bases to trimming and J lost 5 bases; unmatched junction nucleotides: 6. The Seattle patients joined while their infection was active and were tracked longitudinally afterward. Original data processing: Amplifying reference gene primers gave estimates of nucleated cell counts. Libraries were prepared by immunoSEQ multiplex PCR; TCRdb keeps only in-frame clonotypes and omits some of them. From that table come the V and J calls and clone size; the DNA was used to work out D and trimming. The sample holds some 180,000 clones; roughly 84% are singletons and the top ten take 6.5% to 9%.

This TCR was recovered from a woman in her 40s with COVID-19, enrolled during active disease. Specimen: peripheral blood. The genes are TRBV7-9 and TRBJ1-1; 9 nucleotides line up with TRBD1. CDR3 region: CASSVGQGQTEAFF. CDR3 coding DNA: TGTGCCAGCAGCGTAGGACAGGGGCAGACTGAAGCTTTCTTT. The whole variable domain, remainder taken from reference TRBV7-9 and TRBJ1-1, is DTGVSQNPRHKITKRGQNVTFRCDPISEHNRLYWYRQTLGQGPEFLTYFQNEAQLEKSRLLSDRFSAERPKGSFSTLEIQRTEQGDSAMYLCASSVGQGQTEAFFGQGTRLTVV.